These T cell receptor beta chains were read from a single sample in a study of T-cell memory formation after mild COVID-19. TCRdb used MiXCR to reprocess the 5' RACE reads, holding one entry per CDR3 protein. This table has approximately 570,000 distinct CDR3 sequences, more than 15% appearing once. Sequenced material: PBMCs or a T cell subset sorted from them (not recorded which). The receptors here all came from an adult woman who had mild COVID-19 (a few samples of this study predate the infection). Cell type and time point are not known. CDR3s include the opening cysteine and the closing phenylalanine or tryptophan. Each record gives: V gene, clone size, J gene, D gene, CDR3 DNA, CDR3 protein. A D gene is named only where the DNA matches it firmly. Clone size is not always given. Where it is, it says once, few, many or a class for expanded clones.

v_call: TRBV24-1; clone_size: few; j_call: TRBJ2-1; d_call: TRBD2; cdr3_nt: TGTGCCACCAGTGATTCGACTAGCGGGGCCTTCAAGGGGCAGTTCTTC; cdr3_aa: CATSDSTSGAFKGQFF
v_call: TRBV29-1; clone_size: .; j_call: TRBJ1-2; d_call: .; cdr3_nt: TGCAGCGTTGAAGGCTTCCGAGGGGCTGGCTACACCTTC; cdr3_aa: CSVEGFRGAGYTF
v_call: TRBV11-3; clone_size: few; j_call: TRBJ2-7; d_call: .; cdr3_nt: TGTGCCAGCAGCTTAGAAAGCTTCTACGAGCAGTACTTC; cdr3_aa: CASSLESFYEQYF
v_call: TRBV15; clone_size: few; j_call: TRBJ2-5; d_call: TRBD1; cdr3_nt: TGTGCCACCAGCAGAGGGGACAGGGGGACAGAGACCCAGTACTTC; cdr3_aa: CATSRGDRGTETQYF
v_call: TRBV20-1; clone_size: few; j_call: TRBJ1-1; d_call: .; cdr3_nt: TGCAGTGCTGGTACCGAACCTGAAGCTTTCTTT; cdr3_aa: CSAGTEPEAFF
v_call: TRBV19; clone_size: few; j_call: TRBJ2-1; d_call: TRBD2; cdr3_nt: TGTGCCAGTAGTGAAACTAGCGGGGGGGGTATTGAGCAGTTCTTC; cdr3_aa: CASSETSGGGIEQFF
v_call: TRBV5-6; clone_size: .; j_call: TRBJ2-7; d_call: .; cdr3_nt: TGTGCCAGCAGCGCGGACACCCGGGCAACCAGTTTTGAGCAGTACTTC; cdr3_aa: CASSADTRATSFEQYF
v_call: TRBV20-1; clone_size: .; j_call: TRBJ2-7; d_call: TRBD2; cdr3_nt: TGCAGTGTCCGGTTAGGGTACCGCACTAGCGGTGGCTACGAGCAGTACTTC; cdr3_aa: CSVRLGYRTSGGYEQYF
v_call: TRBV6-5; clone_size: .; j_call: TRBJ1-1; d_call: .; cdr3_nt: TGTGCCAGCAGGACCAATAGACGGGGCACTGAAGCTTTCTTT; cdr3_aa: CASRTNRRGTEAFF
v_call: TRBV20-1; clone_size: .; j_call: TRBJ1-1; d_call: .; cdr3_nt: TGCAGTGCTAGGGCCCAACGCAGGGGGAACACTGAAGCTTTCTTT; cdr3_aa: CSARAQRRGNTEAFF
v_call: TRBV5-6; clone_size: many; j_call: TRBJ1-1; d_call: .; cdr3_nt: TGTGCCAGCAGCTTACCCCCGAACACTGAAGCTTTCTTT; cdr3_aa: CASSLPPNTEAFF
v_call: TRBV7-2; clone_size: many; j_call: TRBJ1-3; d_call: .; cdr3_nt: TGTGCCAGCAGCTTGACAGCAGGATTATTCGGAAACACCATATATTTT; cdr3_aa: CASSLTAGLFGNTIYF
v_call: TRBV4-1; clone_size: .; j_call: TRBJ2-7; d_call: .; cdr3_nt: TGCGCCAGCAGCCAAGATCCCTACTCGGGCGGGTTGGGCCCTTACGAGCAGTACTTC; cdr3_aa: CASSQDPYSGGLGPYEQYF
v_call: TRBV20-1; clone_size: .; j_call: TRBJ2-7; d_call: .; cdr3_nt: TGCAGTGCTAGTAGGGTGTCCGAGGACTACGAGCAGTACTTC; cdr3_aa: CSASRVSEDYEQYF
v_call: TRBV19; clone_size: few; j_call: TRBJ1-5; d_call: TRBD1; cdr3_nt: TGTGCCAGTACCGACAGGGGCCGCAATCAGCCCCAGCATTTT; cdr3_aa: CASTDRGRNQPQHF
v_call: TRBV7-2; clone_size: few; j_call: TRBJ1-1; d_call: .; cdr3_nt: TGTGCCAGCAGCTTAGTTCCCCGGAAGATAGCCACTGAAGCTTTCTTT; cdr3_aa: CASSLVPRKIATEAFF
v_call: TRBV5-6; clone_size: .; j_call: TRBJ2-1; d_call: .; cdr3_nt: TGTGCCAGCAGCTCGACCGGGACGGACTCCTACAATGAGCAGTTCTTC; cdr3_aa: CASSSTGTDSYNEQFF
v_call: TRBV20-1; clone_size: few; j_call: TRBJ2-1; d_call: .; cdr3_nt: TGCAGTGCTACTCCTCAGGAGCAGTTCTTC; cdr3_aa: CSATPQEQFF
v_call: TRBV6-5; clone_size: few; j_call: TRBJ2-7; d_call: .; cdr3_nt: TGTGCCAGCAGTTACAGAACCGGCCCGCAGTACTTC; cdr3_aa: CASSYRTGPQYF
v_call: TRBV12-3/TRBV12-4; clone_size: few; j_call: TRBJ2-3; d_call: TRBD2; cdr3_nt: TGTGCCAGCAGTTTATATAGCGGGGGAGCGACAGATACGCAGTATTTT; cdr3_aa: CASSLYSGGATDTQYF
v_call: TRBV6-6; clone_size: few; j_call: TRBJ2-2; d_call: TRBD2; cdr3_nt: TGTGCCAGCAGCTTTCCGGGACTAGCGGGGAACACCGGGGAGCTGTTTTTT; cdr3_aa: CASSFPGLAGNTGELFF
v_call: TRBV7-6; clone_size: many; j_call: TRBJ2-1; d_call: TRBD1; cdr3_nt: TGTGCCAGCAGCTTAGCTGCTAGGGGGCTTCGCAATGAGCAGTTCTTC; cdr3_aa: CASSLAARGLRNEQFF
v_call: TRBV20-1; clone_size: .; j_call: TRBJ2-7; d_call: .; cdr3_nt: TGCAGTGCAAAACATATGGTGGCCGAAACCTACGAGCAGTACTTC; cdr3_aa: CSAKHMVAETYEQYF
v_call: TRBV6-5; clone_size: many; j_call: TRBJ2-1; d_call: .; cdr3_nt: TGTGCCAGCACCCCGTCCGGACAGTACAATGAGCAGTTCTTC; cdr3_aa: CASTPSGQYNEQFF
v_call: TRBV6-6; clone_size: few; j_call: TRBJ1-6; d_call: .; cdr3_nt: TGTGCCAGCACCCCCCAGGAGTATTCACCCCTCCACTTT; cdr3_aa: CASTPQEYSPLHF
v_call: TRBV6-5; clone_size: .; j_call: TRBJ1-1; d_call: TRBD1; cdr3_nt: TGTGCCACCTCCAAACCCCGGACAGGGAACACTGAAGCTTTCTTT; cdr3_aa: CATSKPRTGNTEAFF
v_call: TRBV4-1; clone_size: .; j_call: TRBJ2-2; d_call: TRBD2; cdr3_nt: TGCGCCAGCAGCCAAGGGGGGGACTATACCGGGGAGCTGTTTTTT; cdr3_aa: CASSQGGDYTGELFF
v_call: TRBV12-3/TRBV12-4; clone_size: .; j_call: TRBJ1-6; d_call: .; cdr3_nt: TGTGCCAGCAGTCCACAGGATGTGAATTCACCCCTCCACTTT; cdr3_aa: CASSPQDVNSPLHF
v_call: TRBV3-1; clone_size: few; j_call: TRBJ2-1; d_call: TRBD2; cdr3_nt: TGTGCCAGCAGGACTAGCGGTTCCCCCAGTGCTGAGCAGTTCTTC; cdr3_aa: CASRTSGSPSAEQFF
v_call: TRBV15; clone_size: .; j_call: TRBJ2-7; d_call: .; cdr3_nt: TGTGCCACCAGCAGAGGAGTGGCTGACTACGAGCAGTACTTC; cdr3_aa: CATSRGVADYEQYF
v_call: TRBV3-1; clone_size: .; j_call: TRBJ2-3; d_call: .; cdr3_nt: TGTGCCAGCAGCCAAGAATATGCGTCGGGGCGCACAGATACGCAGTATTTT; cdr3_aa: CASSQEYASGRTDTQYF
v_call: TRBV6-4; clone_size: .; j_call: TRBJ2-1; d_call: TRBD2; cdr3_nt: TGTGCCAGCAGTGACGGGCTAGCGGGGCCCAATGAGCAGTTCTTC; cdr3_aa: CASSDGLAGPNEQFF
v_call: TRBV6-2/TRBV6-3; clone_size: few; j_call: TRBJ2-7; d_call: .; cdr3_nt: TGTGCCAGCAGTTACGGGTACGGGTTTTTGACCTACGAGCAGTACTTC; cdr3_aa: CASSYGYGFLTYEQYF
v_call: TRBV12-3/TRBV12-4; clone_size: .; j_call: TRBJ2-7; d_call: .; cdr3_nt: TGTGCCAGCAGTTTAGGCGCAGGGACGGGTTACGAGCAGTACTTC; cdr3_aa: CASSLGAGTGYEQYF
v_call: TRBV6-4; clone_size: many; j_call: TRBJ2-3; d_call: .; cdr3_nt: TGTGCCAGCAGTCAACAGACTGGAGACACAGATACGCAGTATTTT; cdr3_aa: CASSQQTGDTDTQYF
v_call: TRBV6-5; clone_size: once; j_call: TRBJ2-5; d_call: .; cdr3_nt: TGTGCCAGCCGACGGGAATCTGGTGGGGAGACCAAGTACTTC; cdr3_aa: CASRRESGGETKYF
v_call: TRBV5-1; clone_size: few; j_call: TRBJ1-1; d_call: .; cdr3_nt: TGCGCCAGCAGCTTTGACCCAGGAGCGGCTTTCTTT; cdr3_aa: CASSFDPGAAFF
v_call: TRBV2; clone_size: .; j_call: TRBJ2-3; d_call: .; cdr3_nt: TGTGCCAGCAGTGAGCGCACGGACAGACCCGTTAAGGATACGCAGTATTTT; cdr3_aa: CASSERTDRPVKDTQYF
v_call: TRBV5-1; clone_size: many; j_call: TRBJ2-3; d_call: .; cdr3_nt: TGCGCCAGCAGCGTCACAGCCCTCGGCACAGATACGCAGTATTTT; cdr3_aa: CASSVTALGTDTQYF